The clone carrying this T cell receptor beta chain is labeled as medium-sized. TCR beta cDNA was prepared out of 500 ng total RNA by means of a constant-region primer. Libraries covering TCR beta were generated through three nested multiplex PCR rounds (using a slightly modified ARM-PCR). Forward primers for TRBV1-TRBV30 and a C-beta reverse primer served the first two PCR rounds, at about 10 cycles each. TCRdb re-derived calls from the multiplex PCR reads in MiXCR, one entry per CDR3 protein. The top ten clones hold approximately 17% of a sample with 300,000 to 350,000 distinct CDR3 sequences, nearly 60% of them seen once. This sample was included in a study of tumor-infiltrating lymphocytes in primary liver carcinoma. Overall study context: The patients comprised men and women between the ages of 30 and 69 years. With diameters of about 4 to 11 cm, tumors were stage T1-T3 N0M0.

Both blood RNA, taken from unsorted whole blood, and germline DNA were extracted. This CDR3 is 15 amino acids long. V shed 3 bases, J shed 6 bases, and the junction held 7 bases outside the gene matches. Germline V CDR1 and CDR2: SGHAT, FQNNGV. This receptor was taken from a woman between 25 and 40 years old with primary liver carcinoma and hepatitis B virus infection. V usage is TRBV11-2 and J usage is TRBJ2-7, with 11 positions matching TRBD2. The sequenced material came from peripheral blood. The CDR3 nucleotides are TGTGCCAGCAGCTTTGATCTAGCGGGAGGTCGCGAGCAGTACTTC. Its translation is CASSFDLAGGREQYF.